What follows describes a single TCR beta chain. Assay used: immunoSEQ multiplex PCR; TCRdb lists only in-frame clones, some missing. The sample carries approximately 13,000 clones, around 86% recorded once. This specimen comes from a study of technical replicates of blood from a few donors. V was pared by 5 bases and J by 0 bases, with 7 bases of the junction left unmatched. The CDR3 has 16 amino acids. Germline CDR1 reads SGHTA; CDR2 reads FQGTGA. This sequence was found in a human donor in good health. V gene TRBV7-3 combines with J gene TRBJ2-3, with 8 bases identical to TRBD2. Source material: PBMCs. CDR3 region: CASSPLAGLSTDTQYF. CDR3 nucleotide sequence: TGTGCCAGCAGCCCCCTAGCGGGCCTAAGCACAGATACGCAGTATTTT.